A single sample gave rise to the 11 T cell receptor beta chains below, sequenced in a study of tumor-infiltrating lymphocytes in primary liver carcinoma. With a constant-region primer, TCR beta cDNA was made from around 530 ng of total RNA. A slightly modified ARM-PCR protocol with three nested multiplex PCR rounds produced these TCR beta libraries. Each of the first two PCR rounds ran approximately 10 cycles with TRBV1-TRBV30 forward and C-beta reverse primers. One entry per CDR3 protein, called by TCRdb with MiXCR from the multiplex PCR reads. The sample holds some 110,000 distinct CDR3 sequences, 60% to 80% seen once. DNA and RNA were both co-extracted from 20-30 mg of bulk tissue that had not been sorted. Sequences were obtained from liver tumor tissue from sampling region 3. Subset described: tumor region T3, left-lateral pole. These receptor sequences come from a woman aged 55-70 years with primary liver carcinoma and hepatitis B virus infection.

This clonotype has a handful of counts. One end of the junction fails to match germline, which may point to a read error. The V call is TRBV4-2, the J call TRBJ1-2, with D possibly TRBD1 on 6 matching bases. Per the germline V gene, CDR1 is LGHNA and CDR2 is YNFKEQ. This CDR3 region has 15 residues. CDR3 nucleotides: TGTGCCAGTAGCCAACGGTCTGGACAGACCTATGGCTACACCTTC. It translates to CASSQRSGQTYGYTF.

This clonotype has a handful of counts. J is TRBJ1-5 and V is TRBV19, with TRBD1 matching 8 bases. Germline V gene sequence: CDR1 LNHDA, CDR2 SQIVND (reference sequence). The V and J ends lost 4 bases and 6 bases, in that order; junction bases with no gene match: 11. The CDR3 totals 16 residues. The CDR3 coding sequence is TGTGCCAGTAGTACAAACACAGGGGGGATGAGTCAGCCCCAGCATTTT. Translated, it gives CASSTNTGGMSQPQHF.

Concerning this clonotype itself: The CDR3 ends on some other residue instead of the conserved phenylalanine or tryptophan, so this is likely a read error. This rearrangement joins TRBV5-1 to TRBJ2-1, with 8 bases fitting TRBD1. The CDR3 extends over 13 amino acids. J lost 10 bases, V lost 6 bases, and 9 bases had no gene match. Germline loops: CDR1 SGHRS, CDR2 YFSETQ. The DNA for the CDR3 is TGCGCCAGCAACATCGACAGGGGCTTAGAGCAGTTCCTC. Protein sequence: CASNIDRGLEQFL.

Many counts were recorded for this clonotype. This chain joins TRBV11-2 and TRBJ2-3; D perhaps matches TRBD1 (5 bases). Germline CDR1 and CDR2: SGHAT and FQNNGV. The CDR3 is made up of 13 amino acids. V was shortened by 6 bases and J by 2 bases, with 9 bases between the two germline ends. CDR3 amino acids: CASSSGSTDTQYF. The DNA of the CDR3 is TGTGCCAGCAGTTCAGGGTCCACAGATACGCAGTATTTT.

The chain employs TRBV29-1 and TRBJ2-1; TRBD1 matches 7 bases. Looked up from germline, CDR1 is SQVTM and CDR2 is ANQGSEA. This CDR3 is built from 14 residues. V trimming: 5 bases; J trimming: 8 bases; junction bases outside the gene matches: 12. Written as DNA, the CDR3 is TGCAGCGTTTCCCGATTACAGGGGAAATATGAGCAGTTCTTC. It encodes CSVSRLQGKYEQFF.

This clonotype was found many times. The rearrangement uses TRBV14 and TRBJ2-3; D may be TRBD1 or TRBD2 (5 bases each). Germline-derived CDR1 and CDR2 are SGHDN and FVKESK. Trimming shortened V by 4 bases and J by 3 bases, and 14 bases separated the two germline ends. The CDR3 extends over 15 amino acids. The CDR3 coding sequence is TGTGCCAGCAGCCCCAGAGGGCAGGGAACAGATACGCAGTATTTT. It is translated as CASSPRGQGTDTQYF.

Concerning this clonotype: A much larger clone is a single base away; this may be a read error. The chain is built from TRBV29-1 and TRBJ2-1; possibly TRBD2 for D (6 bases). The CDR3 consists of 16 residues. Germline assignment: CDR1 SQVTM and CDR2 ANQGSEA. Here the CDR3 DNA reads TGCAGCGTTGAAGGGTCTCAGGGACTCCGCTACAATGAGCTGTTCTTC. Translated: CSVEGSQGLRYNELFF.

In its sample, this clonotype was seen once. This likely comes from a read error, as the CDR3 has no conserved phenylalanine or tryptophan at its end. This chain uses TRBV11-1 with TRBJ2-4; tentatively, D is TRBD2 (6 bases). Germline CDR1 reads SGHAT; CDR2 reads FQDESV (reference sequence). The CDR3 is 17 residues long. Trimming left V 3 bases short and J 2 bases short, with 17 bases between. CDR3 bases: TGTGCCAGCAGCTTTCCCGGGAGTAACGGGACCAAAAACATTCAGTACATC. This gives the protein CASSFPGSNGTKNIQYI.

This clonotype was counted a few times. V is TRBV28 and J is TRBJ2-7; D is perhaps TRBD1 (6 bases). CDR1 and CDR2 (germline): MDHEN, SYDVKM. The CDR3 is made up of 14 amino acids. Trimming pared 9 bases from V and 0 bases from J, leaving 15 bases between. Here the CDR3 reads CASYTQGNSYEQYF. The CDR3 DNA sequence: TGTGCCAGTTACACTCAGGGGAACTCCTACGAGCAGTACTTC. Filled out from reference TRBV28 and TRBJ2-7, the complete variable domain reads DVKVTQSSRYLVKRTGEKVFLECVQDMDHENMFWYRQDPGLGLRLIYFSYDVKMKEKGDIPEGYSVSREKKERFSLILESASTNQTSMYLCASYTQGNSYEQYFGPGTRLTVT.

Comment on this clonotype: A much larger clone differs by one base, so this may be a read error. J is TRBJ2-1 and V is TRBV12-3 or TRBV12-4; 13 bases map to TRBD2. This CDR3 has 15 amino acids. V dropped 1 base and J dropped 13; count of bases not matched to a gene: 7. CDR3 residues: CASSLELAGGGDQFF. DNA of the CDR3: TGTGCCAGCAGTTTAGAACTAGCGGGAGGGGGTGATCAGTTCTTC.

A note on this clonotype: Just one base apart from a much larger clone, this may be a read error. The rearrangement links TRBV5-1 to TRBJ1-1, with a tentative D call TRBD1 (6 bases). V lost 3 bases, J lost 3 bases, and 12 bases lay in between. The CDR3 length is 14 residues. CDR1 SGHRS and CDR2 YFSETQ come from the germline V gene. CDR3 protein: CASSWGTRHTEAFF. In nucleotides, the CDR3 is TGCGCCAGCAGCTGGGGGACACGGCACACTGAAGCTTTCTTT.